The 3 T cell receptor beta chains below were found in one sample sequenced in a study of blood T cell repertoires in COVID-19. Sequencing was performed with immunoSEQ multiplex PCR; in TCRdb, only in-frame clones are kept and a portion is missing. The table has tens of thousands of clones, more than 85% seen once. The sample taken for sequencing was peripheral blood. All receptors derive from a man aged 50 to 59 with active COVID-19.

This clone occurred a few times. V and J are TRBV4-2 and TRBJ1-1, with TRBD1 matching 7 bases. CDR1 LGHNA and CDR2 YNFKEQ come from the germline V gene. J lost 4 bases, V lost 4 bases, and 6 bases had no gene match. The CDR3 has 14 residues. CDR3 DNA: TGTGCCAGCAGCCCACTCGACAGGGTCACTGAAGCTTTCTTT. Protein: CASSPLDRVTEAFF.

The rearrangement links TRBV7-2 to TRBJ2-7; 7 positions agree with TRBD2. The germline V gene encodes CDR1 SGHTA and CDR2 FQGNSA. V was pared by 5 bases and J by 6 bases, with 10 bases of the junction left unmatched. The length of the CDR3 is 14 residues. The CDR3 protein is CASSPPWGGGEQYF. CDR3 in DNA: TGTGCCAGCAGCCCCCCATGGGGGGGTGGCGAGCAGTACTTC.

This clone was seen just once. The CDR3 reads CATSSSGRLVGELFF. Here the CDR3 DNA reads TGTGCCACAAGCTCTAGCGGGAGATTGGTCGGGGAGCTGTTTTTT. The chain is built from TRBV2 and TRBJ2-2, with 10 bases identical to TRBD2. The V gene's germline CDR1 is SNHLY and CDR2 FYNNEI. This CDR3 region has 15 residues. The V segment lost 10 bases and the J segment 7 bases; nucleotides outside the gene matches: 12. Supplemented by reference TRBV2 and TRBJ2-2, the full variable domain reads EPEVTQTPSHQVTQMGQEVILRCVPISNHLYFYWYRQILGQKVEFLVSFYNNEISEKSEIFDDQFSVERPDGSNFTLKIRSTKLEDSAMYFCATSSSGRLVGELFFGEGSRLTVL.